This is a list of T cell receptor beta chains from one sample in a study of graft-versus-host responses after intestinal transplantation. These receptors lack a known antigen. This table comes from immunoSEQ multiplex PCR, and its TCRdb copy is limited to in-frame clones, with some not included. The profile shows about 90,000 clones, about 93% of them singletons. Sequences were derived from unstimulated CD8+ T cells sorted from spleen or lymph node cells, sampled before transplant. The source of these receptors is a human donor who was the organ donor for an intestinal transplant. CDR3s include the opening cysteine and the closing phenylalanine or tryptophan. The D gene is left open where the match is weak. Size values are once, few and many counts, or a class for expanded clones, and some rows have none.

abundance,d_gene,j_gene,v_gene,CDR3aa,CDR3nt
NA,NA,TRBJ2-7,TRBV23-1,CASSRSVAYEQYF,TGCGCCAGCAGTCGTTCGGTCGCCTACGAGCAGTACTTC
NA,TRBD2,TRBJ2-7,TRBV5-1,CASSTGGNEQYF,TGCGCCAGCTCAACGGGGGGGAACGAGCAGTACTTC
NA,NA,TRBJ1-1,TRBV30,CAWSEWAAPTEAFF,TGTGCCTGGAGTGAGTGGGCAGCCCCCACTGAAGCTTTCTTT
NA,NA,TRBJ1-2,TRBV5-5,CASSLVGLGAGSVWAYGYTF,TGTGCCAGCAGCTTGGTAGGGCTTGGAGCGGGTTCGGTTTGGGCCTATGGCTACACCTTC
NA,NA,TRBJ1-2,TRBV7-9,CASSPDILGYTF,TGTGCCAGCAGCCCGGACATATTGGGCTACACCTTC
NA,NA,TRBJ1-1,TRBV5-4,CASSLGVVEGTEAFF,TGTGCCAGCAGCTTGGGGGTGGTAGAGGGAACTGAAGCTTTCTTT
NA,NA,TRBJ2-1,TRBV11-1,CASSLVGAHNEQFF,TGTGCCAGCAGCTTAGTGGGGGCGCACAATGAGCAGTTCTTC
NA,NA,TRBJ2-5,TRBV7-9,CASSPQETQYF,TGTGCCAGCAGCCCGCAAGAGACCCAGTACTTC
NA,NA,TRBJ2-6,TRBV28,CASSSRTRTTGANVLTF,TGTGCCAGCAGTTCTAGGACACGCACTACTGGGGCCAACGTCCTGACTTTC
NA,TRBD2,TRBJ2-1,TRBV27,CASSFTLLAGGNNEQFF,TGTGCCAGCAGCTTCACCTTACTAGCGGGGGGCAACAATGAGCAGTTCTTC
NA,NA,TRBJ1-3,TRBV7-2,CASSLGTSGNTIYF,TGTGCCAGCAGCCTCGGGACTTCCGGAAACACCATATATTTT
NA,TRBD2,TRBJ2-3,TRBV5-6,CASRFGTSGRDTQYF,TGTGCCAGCAGGTTCGGGACTAGCGGGAGAGATACGCAGTATTTT
NA,NA,TRBJ2-7,TRBV27,CASSLRGGPLYEQYF,TGTGCCAGCAGTTTAAGGGGGGGGCCTCTCTACGAGCAGTACTTC
once,NA,TRBJ1-5,TRBV6-1,CASSESEGWSNQPQHF,TGTGCCAGCAGTGAATCAGAGGGCTGGAGCAATCAGCCCCAGCATTTT
NA,TRBD1,TRBJ1-5,TRBV27,CASTLTGGLQPQHF,TGTGCCAGCACCTTGACAGGGGGCTTGCAGCCCCAGCATTTT
NA,TRBD2,TRBJ2-3,TRBV7-3,CASSLNGGAGDTQYF,TGTGCCAGCAGCTTAAACGGGGGGGCGGGAGATACGCAGTATTTT
NA,TRBD1,TRBJ1-2,TRBV2,CASRGQLAYGYTF,TGTGCCAGCAGGGGACAGCTTGCCTATGGCTACACCTTC
NA,NA,TRBJ1-5,TRBV27,CASSWNRVQPQHF,TGTGCCAGCAGTTGGAACAGGGTTCAGCCCCAGCATTTT
NA,TRBD1,TRBJ2-1,TRBV28,CANGQGTYNEQFF,TGCGCCAATGGACAGGGGACCTACAATGAGCAGTTCTTC
NA,NA,TRBJ2-1,TRBV27,CASSFVPVLGNEQFF,TGTGCCAGCAGTTTCGTTCCCGTGCTCGGCAATGAGCAGTTCTTC
NA,NA,TRBJ1-2,TRBV7-9,CASSSITGSHYGYTF,TGTGCCAGCAGCTCGATAACAGGGTCTCACTATGGCTACACCTTC
NA,TRBD2,TRBJ2-1,TRBV4-1,CASSHNPGLAGGGGSYNEQFF,TGCGCCAGCAGCCACAATCCGGGACTAGCGGGGGGAGGGGGATCCTACAATGAGCAGTTCTTC
NA,TRBD1,TRBJ1-5,TRBV19,CASSTFHRGEDQPQHF,TGTGCCAGTAGTACATTCCACAGGGGAGAGGATCAGCCCCAGCATTTT
NA,TRBD1,TRBJ1-5,TRBV6-4,CASSRQGVQPQHF,TGTGCCAGCAGCCGACAGGGGGTGCAGCCCCAGCATTTT
NA,TRBD1,TRBJ1-1,TRBV7-6,CASSLLAGGTEAFF,TGTGCCAGCAGCTTATTAGCAGGGGGTACTGAAGCTTTCTTT
NA,TRBD2,TRBJ2-1,TRBV27,CASSPGGGSSYNEQFF,TGTGCCAGCAGCCCGGGGGGGGGAAGCTCCTACAATGAGCAGTTCTTC
NA,TRBD1,TRBJ1-2,TRBV2,CASRDRGRRDDGYTF,TGTGCCAGCAGGGACAGGGGGCGCCGGGATGATGGCTACACCTTC
NA,TRBD1,TRBJ2-7,TRBV4-1,CASSQDTRTGLVDEQYF,TGCGCCAGCAGCCAAGATACCCGGACAGGTCTGGTTGACGAGCAGTACTTC
once,TRBD2,TRBJ2-1,TRBV10-3,CAISDASGREQFF,TGTGCCATCAGTGACGCTAGCGGGAGGGAGCAGTTCTTC
NA,TRBD2,TRBJ2-1,TRBV2,CASSEIAGGGYNEQFF,TGTGCCAGCAGTGAGATAGCGGGAGGCGGCTACAATGAGCAGTTCTTC
NA,TRBD2,TRBJ2-7,TRBV16,CASSPSGGYEQYF,TGTGCCAGCAGCCCGTCGGGGGGTTACGAGCAGTACTTC
few,TRBD1,TRBJ2-7,TRBV5-1,CASSLRDRGKYEQYF,TGCGCCAGCAGCCTCCGGGACAGGGGGAAGTACGAGCAGTACTTC
NA,NA,TRBJ2-5,TRBV15,CATSRDALIGGTQYF,TGTGCCACCAGCAGAGATGCACTTATCGGGGGGACCCAGTACTTC
NA,NA,TRBJ2-1,TRBV7-3,CASSLDYNEQFF,TGTGCCAGCAGCCTAGATTACAATGAGCAGTTCTTC
NA,NA,TRBJ1-2,TRBV6-1,CASTPAWDFKGYTF,TGTGCCAGCACTCCTGCGTGGGACTTTAAAGGCTACACCTTC
NA,NA,TRBJ2-7,TRBV27,CASRSSWGDEQYF,TGTGCCAGCAGATCGTCCTGGGGGGACGAGCAGTACTTC
once,NA,TRBJ1-2,TRBV7-8,CASSLAPGGGGYTF,TGTGCCAGCAGCTTAGCTCCGGGCGGGGGCGGCTACACCTTC
NA,NA,TRBJ2-7,TRBV7-3,CASSLGRGYEQYF,TGTGCCAGCAGCTTAGGGCGGGGTTACGAGCAGTACTTC
NA,NA,TRBJ1-5,TRBV19,CASSIEGQTNQPQHF,TGTGCCAGTAGTATAGAAGGACAGACCAATCAGCCCCAGCATTTT